This T cell receptor (beta chain) stems from a study of neoadjuvant nivolumab and ipilimumab in lung cancer. Study results and limitations: TCR receptors were sequenced in few samples. Blood richness before therapy tracked richness in tumors resected after neoadjuvant therapy. TCR richness and clonality were higher in tumors than adjacent uninvolved lung. Pathologic regression was not significantly tied to TCR clonality.

In germline, CDR1 is SNHLY, CDR2 FYNNEI. The ends lost 5 bases at V and 2 bases at J; junction bases unmatched: 9. The length of the CDR3 is 16 residues. Clones were read by immunoSEQ multiplex PCR, and TCRdb kept only the in-frame ones, dropping some. Of fewer than 35,000 clones in the sample, about 85% were seen once. This clone was observed once. Its antigen is undetermined. The V call is TRBV2, the J call TRBJ1-5, with TRBD1 matching 7 bases. This specimen was peripheral blood, taken before neoadjuvant nivolumab, alone or with ipilimumab. The TCR originated in an adult with non-small cell lung cancer. CDR3: CASSLTWDSRNQPQHF. The CDR3 DNA is TGTGCCAGCAGTTTAACTTGGGACAGCCGCAATCAGCCCCAGCATTTT.